The clone carrying this TCR beta chain was seen only a few times. As yet, its antigen is unknown. The CDR3 has 15 residues. Trimming shortened V by 5 bases and J by 8 bases, and 18 bases separated the two germline ends. TCRdb independently ran MiXCR on the RT-PCR reads; one entry per CDR3 protein. The sample yields a few hundred thousand distinct CDR3 sequences, 21% seen once. The data are from a study of response to subunit inactivated influenza vaccine. Study results and limitations: Authors proposed each seasonal influenza vaccination draws in few new T cells.

The chain has TRBV12-3 or TRBV12-4 and TRBJ1-4; possibly TRBD1 for D (6 bases). The sequence derives from a man aged 50 to 75 who received an inactivated influenza vaccine. This sample comprised PBMCs from blood, obtained about 19 months after vaccination. Here the CDR3 DNA reads TGTGCCAGCAGTGCAGAACAGGGCAGGGGCGAAAAACTGTTTTTT. Translating it yields CASSAEQGRGEKLFF.